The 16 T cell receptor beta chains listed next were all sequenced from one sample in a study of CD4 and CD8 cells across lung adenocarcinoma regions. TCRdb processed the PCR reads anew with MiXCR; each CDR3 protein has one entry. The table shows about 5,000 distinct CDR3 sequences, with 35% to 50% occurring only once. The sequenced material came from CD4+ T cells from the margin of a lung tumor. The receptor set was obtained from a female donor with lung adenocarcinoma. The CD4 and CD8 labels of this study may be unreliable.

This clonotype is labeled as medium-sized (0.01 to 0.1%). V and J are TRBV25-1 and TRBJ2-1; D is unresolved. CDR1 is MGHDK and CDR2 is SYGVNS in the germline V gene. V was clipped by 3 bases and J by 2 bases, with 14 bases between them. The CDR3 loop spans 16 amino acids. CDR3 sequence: CASSDGTIFTYNEQFF. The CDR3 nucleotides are TGTGCCAGCAGTGACGGAACTATTTTTACCTACAATGAGCAGTTCTTC.

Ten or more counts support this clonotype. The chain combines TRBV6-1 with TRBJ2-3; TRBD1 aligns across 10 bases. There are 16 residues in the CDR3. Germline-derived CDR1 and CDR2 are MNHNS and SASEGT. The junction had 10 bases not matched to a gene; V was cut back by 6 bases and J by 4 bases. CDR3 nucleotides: TGTGCCAGCAGAAACCCGGGACAGGGGCCCTCAGATACGCAGTATTTT. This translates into CASRNPGQGPSDTQYF.

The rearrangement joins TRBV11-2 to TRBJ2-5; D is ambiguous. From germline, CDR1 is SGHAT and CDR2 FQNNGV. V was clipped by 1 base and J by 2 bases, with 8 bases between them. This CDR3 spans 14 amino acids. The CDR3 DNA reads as TGTGCCAGCAGCTTAGTGGTACGACAAGAGACCCAGTACTTC. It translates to CASSLVVRQETQYF.

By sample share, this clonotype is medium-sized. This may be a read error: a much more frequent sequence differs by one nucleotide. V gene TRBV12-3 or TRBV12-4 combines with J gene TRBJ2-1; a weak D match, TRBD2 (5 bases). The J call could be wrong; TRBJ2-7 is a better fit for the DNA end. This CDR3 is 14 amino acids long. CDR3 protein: CASSLGLAYNEQYF. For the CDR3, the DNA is TGTGCCAGCAGTTTAGGGCTAGCCTACAATGAGCAGTACTTC.

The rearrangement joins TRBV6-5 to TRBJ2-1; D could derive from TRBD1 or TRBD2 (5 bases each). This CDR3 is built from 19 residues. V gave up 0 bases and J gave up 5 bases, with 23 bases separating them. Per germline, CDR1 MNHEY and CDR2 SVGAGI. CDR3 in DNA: TGTGCCAGCAGTTACTCGCCGACATCGGGACCTAGGGTTAACAATGAGCAGTTCTTC. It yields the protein CASSYSPTSGPRVNNEQFF.

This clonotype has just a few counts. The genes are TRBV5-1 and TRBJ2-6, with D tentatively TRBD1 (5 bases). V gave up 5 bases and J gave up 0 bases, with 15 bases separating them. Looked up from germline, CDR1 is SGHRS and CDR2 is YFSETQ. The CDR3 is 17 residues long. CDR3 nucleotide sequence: TGCGCCAGCAGTCTCCTGACAGTTCTCTCTGGGGCCAACGTCCTGACTTTC. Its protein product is CASSLLTVLSGANVLTF.

In nucleotides, the CDR3 is TGTGCCAGCAGTACACAGGGGGCTCGGGAAAAACTGTTTTTT. This gives the protein CASSTQGAREKLFF. The chain uses TRBV6-1 and TRBJ1-4; TRBD1 agrees at 9 bases. V lost 5 bases, J lost 8 bases, and 6 bases stayed unmatched. The germline V gene has CDR1 MNHNS and CDR2 SASEGT. The CDR3 length is 14 residues.

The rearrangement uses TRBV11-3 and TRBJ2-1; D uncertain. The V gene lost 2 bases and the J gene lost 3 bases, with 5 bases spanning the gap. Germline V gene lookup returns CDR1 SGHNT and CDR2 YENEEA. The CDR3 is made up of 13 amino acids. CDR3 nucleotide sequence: TGTGCCAGCAGCTTAAGTAGCTACAATGAGCAGTTCTTC. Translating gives CASSLSSYNEQFF.

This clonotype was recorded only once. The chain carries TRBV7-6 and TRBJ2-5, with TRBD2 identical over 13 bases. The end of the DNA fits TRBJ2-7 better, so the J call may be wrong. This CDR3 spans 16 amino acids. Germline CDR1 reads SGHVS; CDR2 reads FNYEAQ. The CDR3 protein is CASSRTSGSLGGEQYF. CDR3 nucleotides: TGTGCCAGCAGCCGGACTAGCGGGAGTTTGGGGGGCGAGCAGTACTTC.

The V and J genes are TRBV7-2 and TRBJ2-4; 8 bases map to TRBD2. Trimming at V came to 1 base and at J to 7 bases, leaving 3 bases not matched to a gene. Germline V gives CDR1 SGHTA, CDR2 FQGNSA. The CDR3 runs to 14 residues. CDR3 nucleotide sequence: TGTGCCAGCAGCTTAGGCGGGGGGAACAACATTCAGTACTTC. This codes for CASSLGGGNNIQYF. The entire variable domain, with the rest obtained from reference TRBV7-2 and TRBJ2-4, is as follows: GAGVSQSPSNKVTEKGKDVELRCDPISGHTALYWYRQSLGQGLEFLIYFQGNSAPDKSGLPSDRFSAERTGGSVSTLTIQRTQQEDSAVYLCASSLGGGNNIQYFGAGTRLSVL.

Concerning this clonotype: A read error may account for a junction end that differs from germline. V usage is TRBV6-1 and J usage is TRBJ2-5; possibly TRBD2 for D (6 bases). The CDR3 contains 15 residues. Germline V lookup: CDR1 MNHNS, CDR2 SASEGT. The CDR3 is CASGGVGGDQETQYF. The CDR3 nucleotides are TGTGCCAGCGGTGGAGTGGGGGGTGACCAAGAGACGCAGTATTTC.

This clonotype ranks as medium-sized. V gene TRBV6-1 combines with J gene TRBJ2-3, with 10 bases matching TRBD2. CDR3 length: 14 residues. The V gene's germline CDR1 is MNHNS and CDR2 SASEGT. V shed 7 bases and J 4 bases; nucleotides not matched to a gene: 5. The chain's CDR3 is CASILAGVADTQYF. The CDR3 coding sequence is TGTGCCAGCATCCTAGCGGGAGTAGCAGATACGCAGTATTTT.

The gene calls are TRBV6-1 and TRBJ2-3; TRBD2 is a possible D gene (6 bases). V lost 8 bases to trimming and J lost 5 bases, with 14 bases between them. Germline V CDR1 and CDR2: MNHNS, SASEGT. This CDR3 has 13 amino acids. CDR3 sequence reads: CASGRPGLDTQYF. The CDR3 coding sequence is TGTGCCAGCGGGCGCCCGGGACTAGATACGCAGTATTTT.

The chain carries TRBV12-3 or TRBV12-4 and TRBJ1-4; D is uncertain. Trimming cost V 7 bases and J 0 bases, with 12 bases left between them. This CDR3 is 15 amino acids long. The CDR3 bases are TGTGCCAGCACTGCCTCCGCTGCAACTAATGAAAAACTGTTTTTT. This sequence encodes CASTASAATNEKLFF.

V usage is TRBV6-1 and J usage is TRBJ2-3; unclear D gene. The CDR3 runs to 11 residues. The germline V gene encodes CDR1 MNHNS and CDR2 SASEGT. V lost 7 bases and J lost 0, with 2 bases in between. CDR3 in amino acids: CASKSTDTQYF. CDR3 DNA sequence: TGTGCCAGCAAAAGCACAGATACGCAGTATTTT.

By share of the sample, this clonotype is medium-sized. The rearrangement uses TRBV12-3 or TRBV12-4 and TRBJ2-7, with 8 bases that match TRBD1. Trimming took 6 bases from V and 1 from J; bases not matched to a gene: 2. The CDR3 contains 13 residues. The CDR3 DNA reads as TGTGCCAGCAGCAACAGGGGGTCCTACGAGCAGTACTTC. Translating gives CASSNRGSYEQYF.